The 21 T cell receptor beta chains below come from one sample, sequenced in a study of vaccination and CD4 T cells after COVID-19. An Oncomine TCR Beta short-read assay was used to sequence the DNA from cultured CD4+ T cells. Via MiXCR, TCRdb re-called the PCR reads, giving one row per CDR3 protein. Among around 20,000 distinct CDR3 sequences listed, roughly two fifths were seen once. Treatment in this sample: approximately 9-day PBMC culture with coronavirus spike peptide pools or control peptides (ViraFEST assay). Antigens for these TCRs are unknown. Sequencing was performed on CD4+ T cells from blood, cultured in vitro, taken before SARS-CoV-2 vaccination. The source of these receptors is a human donor who had recovered from COVID-19.

The J gene is TRBJ1-5, the V gene TRBV6-2 or TRBV6-3; D gene unclear. From germline, CDR1 is MNHEY and CDR2 SVGEGT. The V and J ends lost 6 bases and 0 bases respectively, with 15 bases between them. This CDR3 region has 16 residues. CDR3 bases: TGTGCCAGCAGCCGGGCCCCGGACCGTAGCAATCAGCCCCAGCATTTT. Translation: CASSRAPDRSNQPQHF.

CDR3 in amino acids: CASSTIVHPARPTDTQYF. The CDR3 DNA follows: TGTGCCAGTAGTACCATAGTTCACCCCGCGCGTCCCACAGATACGCAGTATTTT. J is TRBJ2-3 and V is TRBV19; the D is unclear. This CDR3 is 18 amino acids long. Germline values: CDR1 LNHDA, CDR2 SQIVND (reference sequence). Between the trimmed V and J ends, which lost 4 bases and 2 bases, there was a span of 22 bases.

This chain connects TRBV19 to TRBJ2-3; a possible D gene is TRBD2 (5 bases). Per germline, CDR1 LNHDA and CDR2 SQIVND (reference sequence). The CDR3 contains 14 residues. Trimming took off 4 bases at V and 6 bases at J, with 14 bases between the two ends. Here the CDR3 DNA reads TGTGCCAGTAGTACCCCTGGACTCTCGGATACGCAGTATTTT. Protein product: CASSTPGLSDTQYF. Filled out from reference TRBV19 and TRBJ2-3, the complete variable domain reads DGGITQSPKYLFRKEGQNVTLSCEQNLNHDAMYWYRQDPGQGLRLIYYSQIVNDFQKGDIAEGYSVSREKKESFPLTVTSAQKNPTAFYLCASSTPGLSDTQYFGPGTRLTVL.

This rearrangement joins TRBV7-2 to TRBJ1-2; D is uncertain. Looked up from germline, CDR1 is SGHTA and CDR2 is FQGNSA. The CDR3 is 14 residues long. The V gene lost 4 bases and the J gene lost 7 bases, with 16 bases spanning the gap. The CDR3 DNA follows: TGTGCCAGCAGCTCGGGGAGGGTAGATGGTGGCTACACCTTC. Its translation: CASSSGRVDGGYTF.

The table lists this clonotype with a count of one. The chain links TRBV6-1 to TRBJ1-6, with a tentative D call TRBD1 (6 bases). Trimming cost V 5 bases and J 7 bases, with 21 bases left between them. Germline V lookup: CDR1 MNHNS, CDR2 SASEGT. This CDR3 has 17 residues. The CDR3 DNA is TGTGCCAGCAGTACCCTAGGGCGGGGACACCAGAATTCACCCCTCCACTTT. This sequence encodes CASSTLGRGHQNSPLHF.

The CDR3 coding sequence is TGTGCCAGCAGCTCCTCGACGGGTACTGAAGCTTTCTTT. Protein: CASSSSTGTEAFF. This chain links TRBV11-3 with TRBJ1-1; D is ambiguous. Germline loops: CDR1 SGHNT, CDR2 YENEEA. Trimming took off 4 bases at V and 5 bases at J, with 11 bases between the two ends. This CDR3 comprises 13 residues.

This clonotype turned up a few times. This chain uses TRBV7-6 with TRBJ2-7; a weak D match, TRBD1 (5 bases). The V end lost 4 bases, the J end lost 6 bases, and 13 bases lay between the germline ends. Looked up from germline, CDR1 is SGHVS and CDR2 is FNYEAQ. The CDR3 spans 13 residues. The CDR3 nucleotides are TGTGCCAGCAGCTCGTCCCAGGGCGGCGAGCAGTACTTC. Residues: CASSSSQGGEQYF. Using reference TRBV7-6 and TRBJ2-7 for the parts outside the CDR3, the full variable domain is GAGVSQSPRYKVTKRGQDVALRCDPISGHVSLYWYRQALGQGPEFLTYFNYEAQQDKSGLPNDRFSAERPEGSISTLTIQRTEQRDSAMYRCASSSSQGGEQYFGPGTRLTVT.

This clonotype was counted only a few times. The chain carries TRBV7-8 and TRBJ1-5; D call uncertain. V was clipped by 1 base and J by 7 bases, with 8 bases between them. The CDR3 is 13 residues long. Germline assignment: CDR1 SGHVS and CDR2 FQNEAQ. DNA of the CDR3: TGTGCCAGCAGCTTAGGATTACAACAGCCCCAGCATTTT. Protein product: CASSLGLQQPQHF.

This chain joins TRBV6-1 and TRBJ2-7; D gene ambiguous. This CDR3 comprises 12 residues. Between the trimmed V and J ends, which lost 7 bases and 0 bases, there was a span of 7 bases. Germline assignment: CDR1 MNHNS and CDR2 SASEGT. As DNA, the CDR3 is TGTGCCAGCATTGACCGCTCCTACGAGCAGTACTTC. Its protein is CASIDRSYEQYF.

The rearrangement links TRBV11-2 to TRBJ2-7; a possible D gene is TRBD1 (5 bases). The V end lost 5 bases, the J end lost 6 bases, and 11 bases lay between the germline ends. Germline V gene lookup returns CDR1 SGHAT and CDR2 FQNNGV. CDR3 size: 12 residues. CDR3 region: CASSRDSREQYF. As DNA, the CDR3 is TGTGCCAGCAGCCGTGACAGTCGCGAGCAGTACTTC.

This chain joins TRBV20-1 and TRBJ2-5, with D maybe TRBD2 (5 bases). CDR1 DFQATT and CDR2 SNEGSKA come from the germline V gene (reference sequence). Trimming cost V 6 bases and J 2 bases, with 16 bases left between them. CDR3 length: 14 residues. The DNA of the CDR3 is TGCAGTGCGGCCGACAAGGACTTTCAAGAGACCCAGTACTTC. This sequence encodes CSAADKDFQETQYF.

This clonotype was counted only a few times. The rearrangement joins TRBV20-1 to TRBJ1-2; TRBD1 matches 12 bases. Trimming cost V 5 bases and J 5 bases; bases outside gene matches: 3. This CDR3 is 13 amino acids long. Germline V CDR1 and CDR2: DFQATT, SNEGSKA (reference sequence). CDR3 sequence (DNA): TGCAGTGCTCCGGGACAGGGGGCTTATGGCTACACCTTC. As protein: CSAPGQGAYGYTF.

This chain connects TRBV7-2 to TRBJ2-7, with 8 bases lining up with TRBD1. V dropped 6 bases and J dropped 4; count of bases not matched to a gene: 8. This CDR3 region has 14 residues. Germline V gene data show CDR1 as SGHTA and CDR2 as FQGNSA. In DNA form, the CDR3 reads TGTGCCAGCAGTTCGGGGACAGGAACATACGAGCAGTACTTC. Its protein is CASSSGTGTYEQYF.

This clonotype was detected a few times. This chain connects TRBV28 to TRBJ1-5, with 9 bases fitting TRBD1. The CDR3 contains 13 residues. V was clipped by 5 bases and J by 4 bases; unmatched bases: 0. CDR1 MDHEN and CDR2 SYDVKM come from the germline V gene. The CDR3 DNA is TGTGCCAGCAGTGACAGGGGGAATCAGCCCCAGCATTTT. This codes for CASSDRGNQPQHF.

The V gene is TRBV5-1, the J gene TRBJ1-1; TRBD1 matches 10 bases. This CDR3 contains 16 residues. Germline V gene sequence: CDR1 SGHRS, CDR2 YFSETQ. Unmatched junction bases numbered 12, after V lost 5 bases and J lost 5 bases. CDR3 amino acids: CASRRTGTGDGTEAFF. DNA of the CDR3: TGCGCCAGCAGGCGGACCGGGACAGGGGATGGTACTGAAGCTTTCTTT.

The chain recombines TRBV12-3 or TRBV12-4 with TRBJ1-1; the D gene is possibly TRBD1 (5 bases). The CDR3 has 13 amino acids. V lost 4 bases to trimming and J lost 4 bases, with 10 bases between them. The CDR3 loop is CASSSRQGTEAFF. CDR3 sequence (DNA): TGTGCCAGCAGTTCGAGGCAGGGCACTGAAGCTTTCTTT.

This clonotype was seen a handful of times. V gene TRBV2 combines with J gene TRBJ2-7; TRBD2 agrees at 16 bases. V shed 6 bases, J shed 6 bases, and the junction held 2 bases outside the gene matches. CDR1 and CDR2 (germline): SNHLY, FYNNEI. This CDR3 comprises 14 residues. Here the CDR3 DNA reads TGTGCCAGCAGGGGACTAGCGGGAGGGTCCGAGCAGTACTTC. Translation: CASRGLAGGSEQYF.

The rearrangement joins TRBV27 to TRBJ2-7; tentatively, D is TRBD1 or TRBD2 (6 bases each). Germline V gives CDR1 MNHEY, CDR2 SMNVEV (reference sequence). Trimming took 0 bases from V and 9 from J, leaving 15 bases between them. This CDR3 spans 14 amino acids. CDR3 sequence (DNA): TGTGCCAGCAGTTTATCGATGGGGGGCGCCCGGCAGTACTTC. This translates into CASSLSMGGARQYF.

V is TRBV20-1 and J is TRBJ1-2; perhaps TRBD1 as D (5 bases). CDR1 and CDR2 (germline): DFQATT, SNEGSKA (reference sequence). The CDR3 consists of 16 residues. V lost 5 bases, J lost 4 bases, and 23 bases lay in between. The CDR3 here is CSAVGGMGVMGYGYTF. CDR3 DNA sequence: TGCAGTGCTGTGGGGGGGATGGGGGTAATGGGCTATGGCTACACCTTC.

In its sample, this clonotype was seen a few times. The chain carries TRBV25-1 and TRBJ1-2; no clear D gene. Germline V gives CDR1 MGHDK, CDR2 SYGVNS. V was shortened by 1 base and J by 1 base, with 7 bases between the two germline ends. This CDR3 region has 14 residues. The CDR3 sequence is CASSEFQINYGYTF. DNA for the CDR3: TGTGCCAGCAGTGAATTTCAGATTAACTATGGCTACACCTTC.

This clonotype came up a few times. The chain couples TRBV29-1 to TRBJ1-1; D unclear. Trimming took 1 base from V and 3 from J, leaving 9 bases between them. CDR3 size: 13 residues. The germline V gene has CDR1 SQVTM and CDR2 ANQGSEA. The CDR3 spells CSVEGDSYTEAFF. The CDR3 nucleotides read TGCAGCGTTGAAGGGGATTCTTACACTGAAGCTTTCTTT.